These 27 T cell receptor beta chains share one sample of origin, sequenced in a study of blood T cell repertoires in COVID-19. Measured with immunoSEQ multiplex PCR; TCRdb has only the in-frame clones, and not every one. The sample records about 48,000 clones, about 77% being singletons. Source material: peripheral blood. The receptors shown here come from a human donor with active or convalescent COVID-19. The donor label of this sample is uncertain.

J is TRBJ2-2 and V is TRBV4-1; D is uncertain. This CDR3 spans 14 amino acids. Germline values: CDR1 MGHRA, CDR2 YSYEKL. V gave up 6 bases and J gave up 1 base, with 9 bases separating them. The CDR3 nucleotides read TGCGCCAGCAGTGACTTGGGGAACACCGGGGAGCTGTTTTTT. Translating gives CASSDLGNTGELFF.

The V gene is TRBV6-6, the J gene TRBJ2-7; 8 bases align to TRBD2. The CDR3 runs to 11 residues. With 8 bases clipped from V and 6 bases from J, the junction kept 3 bases outside the gene matches. CDR1 and CDR2 from the germline V gene are MNHNY and SVGAGI (reference sequence). CDR3 loop: CASREGGEQYF. For the CDR3, the DNA is TGTGCCAGCCGGGAGGGGGGCGAGCAGTACTTC.

A single count supports this clone. CDR3 amino acids: CASSSTGSGYTF. DNA of the CDR3: TGTGCCAGCAGCTCGACAGGGAGTGGCTACACCTTC. The genes are TRBV5-4 and TRBJ1-2; 7 nucleotides agree with TRBD1. Germline V CDR1 and CDR2: SGHNT, YYREEE (reference sequence). The CDR3 sequence is 12 residues long. V was clipped by 3 bases and J by 7 bases; unmatched bases: 3.

The chain carries TRBV5-1 and TRBJ2-1; perhaps TRBD1 as D (6 bases). The CDR3 length is 14 residues. From germline, CDR1 is SGHRS and CDR2 YFSETQ. V lost 4 bases and J lost 5, with 13 bases in between. The CDR3 DNA reads TGCGCCAGCAGCAGAAAGGACAGAAACAATGAGCAGTTCTTC. Its protein is CASSRKDRNNEQFF.

The V gene is TRBV5-1, the J gene TRBJ1-1, with D perhaps matching TRBD1 (5 bases). V was clipped by 2 bases and J by 5 bases, with 13 bases between them. The CDR3 covers 14 residues. Germline-derived CDR1 and CDR2 are SGHRS and YFSETQ. Written as DNA, the CDR3 is TGCGCCAGCAGCTTCGGTGGGGAGGGGACTGAAGCTTTCTTT. This encodes CASSFGGEGTEAFF.

This chain links TRBV7-6 with TRBJ1-2; 8 bases map to TRBD1. V lost 5 bases and J lost 4; bases outside the gene matches: 6. The CDR3 runs 14 residues. Germline V CDR1 and CDR2: SGHVS, FNYEAQ. CDR3 in DNA: TGTGCCAGCAGCCCTCCAGGGGGCGGCTATGGCTACACCTTC. It codes for CASSPPGGGYGYTF.

This clone was seen a handful of times. V and J are TRBV5-1 and TRBJ2-7; D may be TRBD2 (6 bases). Germline V gene sequence: CDR1 SGHRS, CDR2 YFSETQ. This CDR3 has 15 amino acids. Trimming took off 1 base at V and 2 bases at J, with 13 bases between the two ends. CDR3 protein: CASSLFAGGAYEQYF. Here the CDR3 DNA reads TGCGCCAGCAGCTTGTTCGCAGGCGGGGCCTACGAGCAGTACTTC.

This sequence joins TRBV6-6 and TRBJ2-3; TRBD2 matches 10 bases. CDR1 is MNHNY and CDR2 is SVGAGI in the germline V gene (reference sequence). The J segment lost 2 bases and the V segment lost 10 bases, leaving 6 bases of the junction unmatched. The CDR3 runs to 14 residues. This CDR3 is CATTGLAYTDTQYF. The CDR3 DNA is TGTGCCACGACGGGACTAGCGTACACAGATACGCAGTATTTT.

The genes are TRBV5-1 and TRBJ1-1; no firm D call. V lost 2 bases, J lost 6 bases, and 17 bases lay in between. CDR1 SGHRS and CDR2 YFSETQ come from the germline V gene. The CDR3 contains 15 residues. Here the CDR3 DNA reads TGCGCCAGCAGCTTAGTCTCGGGAGGTGCGGCTGAAGCTTTCTTT. It is translated as CASSLVSGGAAEAFF.

V is TRBV12-2 and J is TRBJ2-5; TRBD2, the D gene given by the table, was not confirmed from the DNA. TRBV12-2 is an annotated pseudogene. CDR3 length: 12 residues. CDR3 residues: CASRFTEETQYF. The DNA for the CDR3 is TGTGCAAGTCGCTTCACGGAAGAGACCCAGTACTTC.

This chain links TRBV19 with TRBJ1-2; tentative D call: TRBD1 (5 bases). V was clipped by 3 bases and J by 6 bases, with 14 bases between them. The germline V gene has CDR1 LNHDA and CDR2 SQIVND (reference sequence). The CDR3 contains 14 residues. The CDR3, as DNA: TGTGCCAGTAGTATGTCCCAGGGATCCCATGGCTACACCTTC. As protein: CASSMSQGSHGYTF.

This rearrangement joins TRBV28 to TRBJ2-1; TRBD1 matches 7 bases. The CDR3 length is 16 residues. V shed 5 bases, J shed 0 bases, and the junction held 7 bases outside the gene matches. Germline CDR1 reads MDHEN; CDR2 reads SYDVKM. The CDR3 DNA is TGTGCCAGCAGTGGAACAGGGGCGAACTCCTACAATGAGCAGTTCTTC. As protein: CASSGTGANSYNEQFF. Supplemented by reference TRBV28 and TRBJ2-1, the full variable domain reads DVKVTQSSRYLVKRTGEKVFLECVQDMDHENMFWYRQDPGLGLRLIYFSYDVKMKEKGDIPEGYSVSREKKERFSLILESASTNQTSMYLCASSGTGANSYNEQFFGPGTRLTVL.

The CDR3 nucleotides are TGTGCCAGCAGCTCACTCAAACAGGAAGAGACCCAGTACTTC. It specifies CASSSLKQEETQYF. This chain joins TRBV6-6 and TRBJ2-5; a weak D match, TRBD1 (5 bases). Trimming left V 6 bases short and J 3 bases short, with 14 bases between. The CDR3 spans 14 residues. Germline loops: CDR1 MNHNY, CDR2 SVGAGI (reference sequence).

This sequence joins TRBV19 and TRBJ1-1; D is ambiguous. The CDR3 sequence is 12 residues long. The germline V and J ends were trimmed by 3 bases and 2 bases, with 4 bases remaining between them. Germline assignment: CDR1 LNHDA and CDR2 SQIVND (reference sequence). Here the CDR3 DNA reads TGTGCCAGTAGTATCCAAAACACTGAAGCTTTCTTT. Residues: CASSIQNTEAFF. Full variable domain (outside the CDR3, taken from reference TRBV19 and TRBJ1-1): DGGITQSPKYLFRKEGQNVTLSCEQNLNHDAMYWYRQDPGQGLRLIYYSQIVNDFQKGDIAEGYSVSREKKESFPLTVTSAQKNPTAFYLCASSIQNTEAFFGQGTRLTVV.

The CDR3 is CASSTGTRNTGELFF. Written as DNA, the CDR3 is TGTGCCAGCAGTACCGGGACTAGGAACACCGGGGAGCTGTTTTTT. The chain links TRBV6-5 to TRBJ2-2; TRBD2 agrees at 8 bases. J lost 1 base, V lost 5 bases, and 3 bases had no gene match. Germline CDR1 MNHEY, CDR2 SVGAGI. The length of the CDR3 is 15 residues.

This chain connects TRBV10-3 to TRBJ1-2, with a tentative D call TRBD1 (5 bases). V was clipped by 3 bases and J by 4 bases, with 12 bases between them. The CDR3 is 14 amino acids. Germline V CDR1 and CDR2: ENHRY, SYGVKD. CDR3 coding DNA: TGTGCCATCAGTGAAGGGGATTTCCTCTATGGCTACACCTTC. Encoded protein: CAISEGDFLYGYTF.

There are a few counts of this clone. The rearrangement links TRBV10-3 to TRBJ1-2; 8 positions match TRBD1. J lost 6 bases, V lost 7 bases, and 7 bases had no gene match. CDR3 length equals 13 residues. Germline V gene lookup returns CDR1 ENHRY and CDR2 SYGVKD. The CDR3 DNA follows: TGTGCCATCACTAACGGACAGGGCGATGGCTACACCTTC. It is translated as CAITNGQGDGYTF.

This clone was recorded once. CDR3 coding DNA: TGTGCCAGCAGTCCCCCACCGGGTGGTAATTCACCCCTCCACTTT. Its translation is CASSPPPGGNSPLHF. The chain uses TRBV28 and TRBJ1-6; no clear D gene. V lost 5 bases and J 6 bases, leaving 14 bases between the germline ends. CDR3 length: 15 residues. Germline V CDR1 and CDR2: MDHEN, SYDVKM. Based on the CDR3 plus reference TRBV28 and TRBJ1-6, the full variable domain is DVKVTQSSRYLVKRTGEKVFLECVQDMDHENMFWYRQDPGLGLRLIYFSYDVKMKEKGDIPEGYSVSREKKERFSLILESASTNQTSMYLCASSPPPGGNSPLHFGNGTRLTVT.

The chain couples TRBV2 to TRBJ1-5; 9 bases map to TRBD1. V was clipped by 4 bases and J by 3 bases; unmatched bases: 4. CDR1 and CDR2 from the germline V gene are SNHLY and FYNNEI. The CDR3 covers 15 residues. This CDR3 is CASSVGTGINQPQHF. The CDR3 DNA reads as TGTGCCAGCAGTGTAGGGACAGGGATCAATCAGCCCCAGCATTTT.

The V call is TRBV19, the J call TRBJ2-5; D perhaps matches TRBD2 (6 bases). The V end lost 7 bases, the J end lost 5 bases, and 20 bases lay between the germline ends. CDR3 length: 15 residues. Germline V gives CDR1 LNHDA, CDR2 SQIVND (reference sequence). CDR3: CASTPGGGDLETQYF. In DNA form, the CDR3 reads TGTGCCAGTACCCCCGGCGGAGGGGATCTGGAGACCCAGTACTTC.

This sequence joins TRBV9 and TRBJ2-2; D may be TRBD1 (7 bases). This CDR3 is 16 amino acids long. V was cut by 0 bases and J by 1 base, with 10 bases left in between. Germline V CDR1 and CDR2: SGDLS, YYNGEE. The CDR3 coding sequence is TGTGCCAGCAGCGTAGACAGGGGAGGGAACACCGGGGAGCTGTTTTTT. It specifies CASSVDRGGNTGELFF.

The chain recombines TRBV29-1 with TRBJ2-2; perhaps TRBD2 as D (5 bases). Germline lookup yields CDR1 SQVTM and CDR2 ANQGSEA. The V gene lost 6 bases and the J gene lost 6 bases, with 20 bases spanning the gap. The CDR3 consists of 15 residues. CDR3 DNA: TGCAGCGTCAGCGTTCGGGGTACAGTTTCCGGGGAGCTGTTTTTT. It translates to CSVSVRGTVSGELFF.

This clone was observed a handful of times. The V call is TRBV7-3, the J call TRBJ2-1, with no clear D. Germline V gives CDR1 SGHTA, CDR2 FQGTGA. V was trimmed by 1 base and J by 4 bases, leaving 17 bases between them. The CDR3 loop spans 17 amino acids. CDR3 sequence reads: CASSLKASTADYNEQFF. The CDR3 DNA sequence: TGTGCCAGCAGCTTAAAGGCGTCCACGGCGGATTACAATGAGCAGTTCTTC.

This clone appeared a few times. V gene TRBV4-2 combines with J gene TRBJ2-3; 8 bases align to TRBD2. CDR1 LGHNA and CDR2 YNFKEQ come from the germline V gene. The V and J ends lost 2 bases and 2 bases, in that order; junction bases with no gene match: 12. The CDR3 is 18 amino acids. In DNA, the CDR3 is TGTGCCAGCAGCCAACTATCCAGCGGGGGCAGACCCACAGATACGCAGTATTTT. Its translation: CASSQLSSGGRPTDTQYF.

The CDR3 spells CASSPSQGSTEAFF. DNA of the CDR3: TGTGCCAGCAGCCCGTCCCAGGGGAGCACTGAAGCTTTCTTT. The gene calls are TRBV14 and TRBJ1-1, with a tentative D call TRBD1 (6 bases). Per the germline V gene, CDR1 is SGHDN and CDR2 is FVKESK. V was pared by 4 bases and J by 4 bases, with 13 bases between. This CDR3 contains 14 residues. Combining the CDR3 with reference TRBV14 and TRBJ1-1 gives the whole variable domain EAGVTQFPSHSVIEKGQTVTLRCDPISGHDNLYWYRRVMGKEIKFLLHFVKESKQDESGMPNNRFLAERTGGTYSTLKVQPAELEDSGVYFCASSPSQGSTEAFFGQGTRLTVV.

There are a few counts of this clone. The V and J genes are TRBV29-1 and TRBJ1-4; the D gene is possibly TRBD1 (5 bases). V lost 3 bases, J lost 14 bases, and 19 bases lay in between. The CDR3 totals 13 residues. The germline V gene has CDR1 SQVTM and CDR2 ANQGSEA. The CDR3 nucleotides read TGCAGCGTTGATTTAGGACGCCCCACAGGCCTGTTTTTT. It is translated as CSVDLGRPTGLFF.

The chain joins TRBV18 to TRBJ2-7, with TRBD2 identical over 10 bases. The germline CDR1 and CDR2 sequences are KGHSH and LQKENI. CDR3 length equals 16 residues. Trimming at V came to 0 bases and at J to 7 bases, leaving 9 bases not matched to a gene. The CDR3 DNA reads as TGTGCCAGCTCACCACCGGGAGCGGGAGGGCCGGGGGAGCAGTACTTC. Translated, it gives CASSPPGAGGPGEQYF.